The 12 T cell receptor beta chains listed next were all sequenced from one sample in a study of T cell changes during pregnancy in multiple sclerosis. Sequenced by immunoSEQ multiplex PCR; TCRdb stores in-frame clones only, minus some. The sample gives 50,000 to 60,000 clones, about nine tenths of which show up once; more than 1.5% is in the top ten. Sample: peripheral blood, taken after pregnancy. These receptors originate from a female donor with multiple sclerosis, enrolled in a pregnancy study.

The V call is TRBV5-4, the J call TRBJ2-1, with D possibly TRBD2 on 5 matching bases. The CDR3 contains 15 residues. Trimming cost V 0 bases and J 6 bases, with 13 bases left between them. The germline gives CDR1 SGHNT, CDR2 YYREEE (reference sequence). This chain's CDR3 is CASSLDSDSTNEQFF. The CDR3 DNA follows: TGTGCCAGCAGCTTGGATTCGGACTCAACCAATGAGCAGTTCTTC.

The gene calls are TRBV4-3 and TRBJ2-2, with D perhaps TRBD1 (5 bases). Germline loops: CDR1 LGHNA, CDR2 YSLEER. V lost 5 bases and J lost 5, with 12 bases in between. The CDR3 extends over 14 amino acids. CDR3 loop: CASSARVGTGELFF. The CDR3 DNA follows: TGCGCCAGCAGCGCCAGGGTGGGGACCGGGGAGCTGTTTTTT.

The chain has TRBV27 and TRBJ1-4; D unresolved. The germline V and J ends were trimmed by 3 bases and 3 bases, with 8 bases remaining between them. Germline V gives CDR1 MNHEY, CDR2 SMNVEV (reference sequence). The CDR3 contains 14 residues. As DNA, the CDR3 is TGTGCCAGCAGTTTTATAGGAGCTAATGAAAAACTGTTTTTT. It translates to CASSFIGANEKLFF.

The chain links TRBV7-3 to TRBJ1-6; D perhaps matches TRBD1 (5 bases). The V end lost 5 bases, the J end lost 0 bases, and 17 bases lay between the germline ends. The germline V gene has CDR1 SGHTA and CDR2 FQGTGA. The CDR3 runs to 18 residues. This CDR3 is CASSLAGGESSYNSPLHF. In nucleotides, the CDR3 is TGTGCCAGCAGCCTAGCAGGAGGGGAGAGCTCCTATAATTCACCCCTCCACTTT. The full variable domain, in which reference TRBV7-3 and TRBJ1-6 provide the parts outside the CDR3, is GAGVSQTPSNKVTEKGKYVELRCDPISGHTALYWYRQSLGQGPEFLIYFQGTGAADDSGLPNDRFFAVRPEGSVSTLKIQRTERGDSAVYLCASSLAGGESSYNSPLHFGNGTRLTVT.

The genes are TRBV5-1 and TRBJ1-6; D might be TRBD1 (6 bases). The CDR3 has 15 amino acids. Trimming stripped 2 bases from V and 7 bases from J, with 13 bases between. Germline CDR1 reads SGHRS; CDR2 reads YFSETQ. This CDR3 reads CASSLRTDINSPLHF. CDR3 bases: TGCGCCAGCAGCTTAAGGACAGACATAAATTCACCCCTCCACTTT.

This chain joins TRBV15 and TRBJ2-1; the D gene is possibly TRBD1 (6 bases). Trimming shortened V by 2 bases and J by 4 bases, and 12 bases separated the two germline ends. The germline V gene encodes CDR1 LNHNV and CDR2 YYDKDF (reference sequence). The CDR3 contains 15 residues. CDR3 coding DNA: TGTGCCACCAGCAGAATACAGGGAGATTACAATGAGCAGTTCTTC. Translating it yields CATSRIQGDYNEQFF. The whole variable domain, remainder taken from reference TRBV15 and TRBJ2-1, is DAMVIQNPRYQVTQFGKPVTLSCSQTLNHNVMYWYQQKSSQAPKLLFHYYDKDFNNEADTPDNFQSRRPNTSFCFLDIRSPGLGDTAMYLCATSRIQGDYNEQFFGPGTRLTVL.

V usage is TRBV5-1 and J usage is TRBJ1-4; 12 bases map to TRBD1. There are 15 residues in the CDR3. The trim removed 6 bases at V and 7 bases at J, leaving 7 bases unmatched. Per the germline V gene, CDR1 is SGHRS and CDR2 is YFSETQ. CDR3 bases: TGCGCCAGCAAGGGACAGGGGGCGAGGGGTGAAAAACTGTTTTTT. Protein: CASKGQGARGEKLFF.

This clone was found once. The chain is built from TRBV7-9 and TRBJ1-1; TRBD1 agrees at 11 bases. This CDR3 comprises 17 residues. The trim removed 2 bases at V and 4 bases at J, leaving 9 bases unmatched. The germline CDR1 and CDR2 sequences are SEHNR and FQNEAQ (reference sequence). CDR3 region: CASSLYRTGGRITEAFF. In DNA form, the CDR3 reads TGTGCCAGCAGCTTATATAGGACAGGGGGCAGGATCACTGAAGCTTTCTTT.

The gene calls are TRBV6-5 and TRBJ1-1; 9 nucleotides agree with TRBD1. Germline CDR1 is MNHEY and CDR2 is SVGAGI. The CDR3 loop spans 15 amino acids. J lost 3 bases, V lost 3 bases, and 5 bases had no gene match. CDR3 nucleotides: TGTGCCAGCAGTTATACAGGGGGCATTTACACTGAAGCTTTCTTT. Protein: CASSYTGGIYTEAFF.

The rearrangement uses TRBV19 and TRBJ1-2, with D possibly being TRBD1 (6 bases). CDR3 length: 14 amino acids. The V gene lost 5 bases and the J gene lost 4 bases, with 14 bases spanning the gap. CDR1 LNHDA and CDR2 SQIVND come from the germline V gene (reference sequence). CDR3 amino acids: CASSRKTGVYGYTF. As DNA, the CDR3 is TGTGCCAGTAGTCGCAAGACAGGAGTCTATGGCTACACCTTC.

The chain is built from TRBV4-3 and TRBJ2-3; D possibly corresponds to TRBD1 (6 bases). V shed 2 bases and J shed 0 bases, with 18 bases lying between them. The germline V gene has CDR1 LGHNA and CDR2 YSLEER. CDR3 length: 18 amino acids. CDR3 DNA: TGCGCCAGCAGCCAAAGGGCTTTCGGGACATTTAGCACAGATACGCAGTATTTT. Its translation: CASSQRAFGTFSTDTQYF.

This rearrangement joins TRBV19 to TRBJ2-5; TRBD2 matches 7 bases. This CDR3 contains 13 residues. J gave up 4 bases and V 5 bases, and 4 bases lay outside the gene matches. Germline CDR1 and CDR2: LNHDA and SQIVND (reference sequence). CDR3 in DNA: TGTGCCAGTAGTCTAAGCGGGGTAGAGACCCAGTACTTC. Amino acid sequence: CASSLSGVETQYF.